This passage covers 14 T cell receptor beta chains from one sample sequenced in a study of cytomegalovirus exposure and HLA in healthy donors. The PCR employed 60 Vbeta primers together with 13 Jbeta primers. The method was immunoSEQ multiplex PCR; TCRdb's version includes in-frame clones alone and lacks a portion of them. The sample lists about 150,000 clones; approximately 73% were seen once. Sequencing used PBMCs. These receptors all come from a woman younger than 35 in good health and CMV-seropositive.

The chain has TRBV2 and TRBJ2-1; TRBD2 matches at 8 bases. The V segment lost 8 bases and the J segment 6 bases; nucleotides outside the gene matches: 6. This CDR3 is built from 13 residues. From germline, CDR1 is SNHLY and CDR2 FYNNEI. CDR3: CASVVAGGNEQFF. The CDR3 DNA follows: TGTGCCAGCGTCGTGGCGGGGGGCAATGAGCAGTTCTTC.

CDR3 sequence (DNA): TGTGCCAGCAGCTTATTCCAGAGGGCCGGGGAGCTGTTTTTT. Encoded protein: CASSLFQRAGELFF. V usage is TRBV7-9 and J usage is TRBJ2-2, with D possibly TRBD2 on 5 matching bases. Per germline, CDR1 SEHNR and CDR2 FQNEAQ (reference sequence). The V and J ends lost 2 bases and 6 bases respectively, with 10 bases between them. The CDR3 covers 14 residues.

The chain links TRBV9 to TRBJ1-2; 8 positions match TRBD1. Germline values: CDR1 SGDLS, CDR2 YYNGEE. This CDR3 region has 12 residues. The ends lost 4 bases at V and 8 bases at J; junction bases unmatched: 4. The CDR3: CASSSTGEGYTF. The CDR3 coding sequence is TGTGCCAGCAGCTCGACAGGGGAAGGCTACACCTTC.

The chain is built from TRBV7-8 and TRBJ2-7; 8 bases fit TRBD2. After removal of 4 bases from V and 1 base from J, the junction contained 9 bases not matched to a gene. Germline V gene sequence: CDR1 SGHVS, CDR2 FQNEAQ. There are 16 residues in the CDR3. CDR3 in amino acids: CASSSLGGGKSYEQYF. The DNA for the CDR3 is TGTGCCAGCAGCTCCCTTGGCGGGGGGAAATCCTACGAGCAGTACTTC.

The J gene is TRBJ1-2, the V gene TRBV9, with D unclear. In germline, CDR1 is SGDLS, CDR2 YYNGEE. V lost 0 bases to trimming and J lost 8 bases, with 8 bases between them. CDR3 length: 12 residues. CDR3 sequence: CASSVDREGYTF. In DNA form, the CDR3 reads TGTGCCAGCAGCGTAGATCGGGAAGGCTACACCTTC.

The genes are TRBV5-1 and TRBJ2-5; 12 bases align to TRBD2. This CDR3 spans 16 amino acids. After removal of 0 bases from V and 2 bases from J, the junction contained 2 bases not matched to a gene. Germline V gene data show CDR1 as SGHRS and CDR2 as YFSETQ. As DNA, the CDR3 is TGCGCCAGCAGCTTGGGGACTAGCGGGAATCAAGAGACCCAGTACTTC. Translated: CASSLGTSGNQETQYF.

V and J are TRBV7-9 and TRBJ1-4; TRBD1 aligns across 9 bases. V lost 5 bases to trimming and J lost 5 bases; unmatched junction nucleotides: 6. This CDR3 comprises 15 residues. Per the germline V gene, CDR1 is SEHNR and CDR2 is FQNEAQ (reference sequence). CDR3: CASSPPGQGNEKLFF. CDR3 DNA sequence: TGTGCCAGCAGCCCCCCGGGACAGGGAAATGAAAAACTGTTTTTT.

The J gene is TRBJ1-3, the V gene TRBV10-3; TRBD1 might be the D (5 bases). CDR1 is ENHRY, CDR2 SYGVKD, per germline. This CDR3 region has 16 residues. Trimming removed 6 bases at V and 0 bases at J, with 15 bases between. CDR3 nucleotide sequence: TGTGCCATCAGGGGGGGTAAGGACAACTCTGGAAACACCATATATTTT. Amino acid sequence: CAIRGGKDNSGNTIYF.

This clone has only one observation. This CDR3 reads CASSVFRATGELFF. The CDR3 DNA follows: TGTGCCAGCAGCGTTTTCAGGGCAACCGGGGAGCTGTTTTTT. V usage is TRBV9 and J usage is TRBJ2-2; D is perhaps TRBD1 (5 bases). Germline V gives CDR1 SGDLS, CDR2 YYNGEE. The CDR3 totals 14 residues. The V end was cut by 2 bases, the J end by 5 bases, with 10 bases between.

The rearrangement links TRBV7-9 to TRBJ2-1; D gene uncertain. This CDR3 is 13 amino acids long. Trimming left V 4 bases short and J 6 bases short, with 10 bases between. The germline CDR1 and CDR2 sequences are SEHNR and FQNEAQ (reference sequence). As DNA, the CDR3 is TGTGCCAGCAGCTCCCCCATAGTCAATGAGCAGTTCTTC. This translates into CASSSPIVNEQFF.

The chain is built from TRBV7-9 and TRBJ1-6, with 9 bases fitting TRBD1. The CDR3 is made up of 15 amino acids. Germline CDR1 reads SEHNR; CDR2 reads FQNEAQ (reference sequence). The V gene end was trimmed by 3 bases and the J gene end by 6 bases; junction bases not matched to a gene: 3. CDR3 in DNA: TGTGCCAGCAGCTTGGAGACAGGGGGTAATTCACCCCTCCACTTT. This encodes CASSLETGGNSPLHF.

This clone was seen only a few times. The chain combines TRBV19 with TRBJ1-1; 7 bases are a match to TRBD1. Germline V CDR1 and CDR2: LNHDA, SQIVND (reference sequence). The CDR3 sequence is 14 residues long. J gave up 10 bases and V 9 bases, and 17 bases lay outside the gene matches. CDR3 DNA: TGTGCCAGCGCGATTCGGGACAGAGGTTATGTAGCTTTCTTT. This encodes CASAIRDRGYVAFF.

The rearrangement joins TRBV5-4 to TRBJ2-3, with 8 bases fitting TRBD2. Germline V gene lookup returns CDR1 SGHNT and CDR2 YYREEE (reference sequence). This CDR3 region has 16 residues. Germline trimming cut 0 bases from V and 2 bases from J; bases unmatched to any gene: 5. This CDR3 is CASSLVIAGITDTQYF. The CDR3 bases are TGTGCCAGCAGCTTGGTGATAGCGGGGATCACAGATACGCAGTATTTT.

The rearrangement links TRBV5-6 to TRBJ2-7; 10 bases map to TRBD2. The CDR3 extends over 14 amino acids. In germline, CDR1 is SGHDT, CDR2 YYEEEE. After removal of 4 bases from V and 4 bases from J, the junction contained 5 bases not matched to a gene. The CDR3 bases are TGTGCCAGCAGCCCGGGACTAGCGCCGTACGAGCAGTACTTC. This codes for CASSPGLAPYEQYF.